This TCR beta chain was obtained from a study of cytomegalovirus exposure and HLA in healthy donors. The study, taken as a whole, reports: For cytomegalovirus status, the classifier reportedly gave diagnoses with high specificity and sensitivity. The only immune exposure information that was available was CMV serostatus. In a later analysis, most CMV-associated TCR beta chains appeared HLA-restricted.

Trimming removed 4 bases at V and 4 bases at J, with 13 bases between. Germline values: CDR1 MDHEN, CDR2 SYDVKM. The CDR3 totals 14 residues. PCR primers comprised 60 Vbeta and 13 Jbeta primers. The table came from immunoSEQ multiplex PCR; TCRdb's copy has only in-frame clones and leaves some out. The sample has more than 95,000 clones, about 77% seen once. With respect to this clone: Its antigen is still unknown.

What was sequenced was PBMCs. V gene TRBV28 combines with J gene TRBJ1-2; D may be TRBD1 (6 bases). The source of this sequence is a woman aged 18-29 years in good health and CMV-seropositive. DNA for the CDR3: TGTGCCAGCAGTTACTGGGGGGGCGGCTATGGCTACACCTTC. It codes for CASSYWGGGYGYTF.